Sequencing of this T cell receptor beta chain was carried out in a study of early T cells in non-severe SARS-CoV-2 infection (dated by TCRdb to the early 2020s). Background on the whole study: Because TCR sequencing relied on bulk RNA taken from unsorted whole blood, pairing of alpha and beta chains was not possible.

V sheds 1 base and J sheds 4 bases, leaving 3 bases between their ends. The germline V gene (reference sequence) provides CDR1 GTSNPN and CDR2 SVGIG. The CDR3 covers 11 residues, taking in both the cysteine and the phenylalanine. Solely the CDR3 DNA is kept, with 33 bases framed from the first base. Overall results and qualifications from the work: VDJdb matching was skewed toward anti-spike CD8 responses and likely underestimated virus-specific expansions, missing private and CD4 specificities.

Library method: 5' RACE. The instrument was a NextSeq 500. The TCR library protocol attached unique molecular identifiers to individual cDNA molecules to correct for sequencing error and PCR bias. Both TCR alpha and beta chains were sequenced, and tight co-correlation was observed between alpha and beta sequence abundances in each sample. As for the original processing: Decombinator V4 was used to annotate TCR sequences for V gene, J gene and CDR3. TCRs were defined as expanded if a significant change between any two time points was detected under a Poisson model with p below 0.0001. TCR abundances were normalised to the total number of TCRs sequenced per sample and were expressed as counts per million. TRAV1-2 paired with TRAJ12, TRAJ20 or TRAJ33 defined MAIT TCRs, while TRAV10 paired with TRAJ18 defined iNKT TCRs. A search of VDJdb, accessed on 1 November 2021, was run for TCRs annotated to CMV, EBV and SARS-CoV-2, with TCRs annotated for multiple antigens excluded. The public reads were run again by TCRdb, first through fastp at Q25 and then through MiXCR, and only productive beta chains were kept. One record per CDR3 amino acid sequence lists the most common genes and DNA. The V and J calls reflect TCRdb's pipeline rather than the authors' work. A total of approximately 77,000 distinct CDR3 sequences appear in this sample, 9.5% to 15% of them only once. Jointly, the top ten make up 3.4% of the sample.

This clonotype was seen more than once but under ten times. The target of this receptor is not known. Base qualities were left out, and no much larger clone turns up one base away. A case-control design nested within a healthcare worker cohort in London, UK, was used, with weekly nasopharyngeal swab PCR tests and blood sampling performed. Healthcare workers were enrolled in the week of the UK lockdown, from 23 to 31 March 2020, and were followed every week for up to roughly 16 weeks. This receptor was taken from an adult who was a healthcare worker with PCR-confirmed SARS-CoV-2 infection or an uninfected control (not recorded which). This sequence uses TRBV30 and TRBJ2-3, with the D gene not confidently named. The specimen sequenced was whole blood. The DNA sequence follows: TGTGCCTGGAGTGGAGCAGATACGCAGTATTTT. Protein translation: CAWSGADTQYF.